Below, one T cell receptor (beta chain) is given with its context. Clones were read by immunoSEQ multiplex PCR, and TCRdb kept only the in-frame ones, dropping some. There are about 210,000 clones in the sample; roughly 80% occur only once, and around 6.9% lies in the top ten. This entry comes from a study of blood T cell repertoires in COVID-19. Study in general: From the United States, Italy and Spain came samples of acute and convalescent COVID-19. Sources were T cells, B-cell-depleted T cells, or PBMCs; the material itself was cDNA or gDNA.

This clonotype originated in a man between 60 and 75 years old with acute or convalescent COVID-19. The sample taken for sequencing was peripheral blood.

The CDR3 nucleotides are TGCGCCAGCAGCCCAATAGTGAACACTGAAGCTTTCTTT. Translating gives CASSPIVNTEAFF. The genes are TRBV4-3 and TRBJ1-1; D unclear. Germline values: CDR1 LGHNA, CDR2 YSLEER. The ends were cut back, 4 bases at V and 0 bases at J, with 6 bases in the middle. CDR3 size: 13 residues.